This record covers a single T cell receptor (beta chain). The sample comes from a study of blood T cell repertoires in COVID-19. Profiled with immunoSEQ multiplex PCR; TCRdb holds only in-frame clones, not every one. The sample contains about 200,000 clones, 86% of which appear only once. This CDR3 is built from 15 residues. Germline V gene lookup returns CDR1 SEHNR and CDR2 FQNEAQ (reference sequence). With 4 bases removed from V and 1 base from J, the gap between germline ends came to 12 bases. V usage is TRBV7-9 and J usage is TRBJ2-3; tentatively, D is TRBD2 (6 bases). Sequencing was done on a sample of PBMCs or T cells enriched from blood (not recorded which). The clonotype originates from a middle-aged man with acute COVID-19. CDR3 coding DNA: TGTGCCAGCAGCTACCGACTAGGGGGCACAGATACGCAGTATTTT. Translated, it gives CASSYRLGGTDTQYF.